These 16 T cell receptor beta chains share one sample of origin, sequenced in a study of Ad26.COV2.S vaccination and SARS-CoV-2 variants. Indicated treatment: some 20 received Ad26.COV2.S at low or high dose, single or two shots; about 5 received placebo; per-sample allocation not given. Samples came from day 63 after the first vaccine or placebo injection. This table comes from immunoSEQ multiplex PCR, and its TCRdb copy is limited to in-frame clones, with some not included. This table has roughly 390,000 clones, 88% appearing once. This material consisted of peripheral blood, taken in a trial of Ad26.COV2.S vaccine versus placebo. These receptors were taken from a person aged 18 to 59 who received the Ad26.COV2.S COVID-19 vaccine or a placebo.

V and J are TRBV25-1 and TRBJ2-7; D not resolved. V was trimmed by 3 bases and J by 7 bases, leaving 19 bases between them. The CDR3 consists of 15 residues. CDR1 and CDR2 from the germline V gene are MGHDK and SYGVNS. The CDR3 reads CASSDSGISTGEQYF. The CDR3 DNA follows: TGTGCCAGCAGTGATTCAGGAATCTCCACTGGGGAGCAGTACTTC.

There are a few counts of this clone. The CDR3 nucleotides are TGTGCCAGCAGTAGTACAGGGGTTAAGGGGAACACCATATATTTT. Encoded protein: CASSSTGVKGNTIYF. This chain links TRBV28 with TRBJ1-3; 7 nucleotides line up with TRBD1. The CDR3 length is 15 residues. Germline assignment: CDR1 MDHEN and CDR2 SYDVKM. Unmatched junction bases numbered 11, after V lost 5 bases and J lost 7 bases.

The CDR3 sequence: CASSPRRAYEQYF. The CDR3 DNA reads as TGTGCCAGCAGTCCGAGGCGTGCATACGAGCAGTACTTC. This chain uses TRBV2 with TRBJ2-7; D unclear. V was cut by 5 bases and J by 4 bases, with 12 bases left in between. The CDR3 has 13 amino acids. Germline-derived CDR1 and CDR2 are SNHLY and FYNNEI.

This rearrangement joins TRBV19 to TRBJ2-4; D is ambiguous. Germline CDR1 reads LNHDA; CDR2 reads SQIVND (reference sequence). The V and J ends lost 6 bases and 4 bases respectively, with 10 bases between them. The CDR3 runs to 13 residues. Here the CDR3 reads CASSSSTKNIQYF. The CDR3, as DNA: TGTGCCAGTAGCTCCAGTACAAAAAACATTCAGTACTTC.

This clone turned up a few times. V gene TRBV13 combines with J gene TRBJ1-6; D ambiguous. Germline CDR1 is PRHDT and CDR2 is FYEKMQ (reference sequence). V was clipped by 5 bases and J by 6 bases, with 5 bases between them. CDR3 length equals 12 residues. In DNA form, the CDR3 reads TGTGCCAGCAGCGCCATTAATTCACCCCTCCACTTT. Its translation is CASSAINSPLHF.

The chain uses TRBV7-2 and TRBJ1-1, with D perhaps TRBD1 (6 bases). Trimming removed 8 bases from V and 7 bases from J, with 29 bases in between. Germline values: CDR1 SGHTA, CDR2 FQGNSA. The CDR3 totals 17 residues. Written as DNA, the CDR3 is TGTGCCAGCGGTAGGACAGACACCCTGGGGATAATCCTTGAAGCTTTCTTT. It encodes CASGRTDTLGIILEAFF.

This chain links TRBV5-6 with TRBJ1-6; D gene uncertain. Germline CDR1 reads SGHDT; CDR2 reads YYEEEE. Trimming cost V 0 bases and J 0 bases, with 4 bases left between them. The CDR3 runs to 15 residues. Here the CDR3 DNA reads TGTGCCAGCAGCTTGGGGGGCTCCTATAATTCACCCCTCCACTTT. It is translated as CASSLGGSYNSPLHF.

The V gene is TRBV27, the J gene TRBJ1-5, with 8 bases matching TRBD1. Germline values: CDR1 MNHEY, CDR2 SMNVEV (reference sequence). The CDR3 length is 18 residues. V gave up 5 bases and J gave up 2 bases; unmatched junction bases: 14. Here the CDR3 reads CASSARTGPVKGNQPQHF. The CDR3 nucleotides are TGTGCCAGCAGTGCTAGGACAGGGCCGGTTAAAGGCAATCAGCCCCAGCATTTT.

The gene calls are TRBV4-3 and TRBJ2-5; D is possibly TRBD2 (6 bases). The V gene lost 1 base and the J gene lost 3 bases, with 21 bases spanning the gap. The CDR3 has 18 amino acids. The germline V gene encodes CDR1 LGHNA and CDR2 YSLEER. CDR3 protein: CASSQVRWHGEDKETQYF. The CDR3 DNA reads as TGCGCCAGCAGCCAAGTCAGGTGGCATGGGGAGGATAAAGAGACCCAGTACTTC.

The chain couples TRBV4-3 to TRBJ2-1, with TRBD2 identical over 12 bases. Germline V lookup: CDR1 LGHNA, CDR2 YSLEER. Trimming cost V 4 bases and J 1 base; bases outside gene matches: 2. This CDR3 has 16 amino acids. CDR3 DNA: TGCGCCAGCAGCCCCCTAGCGGGAGGGTCCTACAATGAGCAGTTCTTC. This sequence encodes CASSPLAGGSYNEQFF.

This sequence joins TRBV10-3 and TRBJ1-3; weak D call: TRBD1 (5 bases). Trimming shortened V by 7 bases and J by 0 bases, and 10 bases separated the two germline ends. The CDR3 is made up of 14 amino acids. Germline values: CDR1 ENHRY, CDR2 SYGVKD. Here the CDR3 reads CAINGQPSGNTIYF. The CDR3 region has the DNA TGTGCCATCAACGGACAACCCTCTGGAAACACCATATATTTT.

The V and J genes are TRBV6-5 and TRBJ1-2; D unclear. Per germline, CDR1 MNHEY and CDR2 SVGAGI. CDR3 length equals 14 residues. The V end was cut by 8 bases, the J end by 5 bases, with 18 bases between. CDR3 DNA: TGTGCCAGCTCCCCCAGAGAGGGAGTTTATGGCTACACCTTC. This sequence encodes CASSPREGVYGYTF.

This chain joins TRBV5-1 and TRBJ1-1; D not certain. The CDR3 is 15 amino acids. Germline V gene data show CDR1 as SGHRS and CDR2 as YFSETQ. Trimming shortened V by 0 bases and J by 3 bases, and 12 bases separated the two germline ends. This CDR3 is CASSLGPNSYTEAFF. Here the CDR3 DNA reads TGCGCCAGCAGCTTGGGGCCGAACAGTTACACTGAAGCTTTCTTT.

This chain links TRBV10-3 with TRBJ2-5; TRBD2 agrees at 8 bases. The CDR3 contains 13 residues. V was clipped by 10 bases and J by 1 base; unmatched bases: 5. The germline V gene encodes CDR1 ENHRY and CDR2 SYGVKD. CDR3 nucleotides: TGTGCCACCCGGGCGGGGGGCCAAGAGACCCAGTACTTC. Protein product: CATRAGGQETQYF.

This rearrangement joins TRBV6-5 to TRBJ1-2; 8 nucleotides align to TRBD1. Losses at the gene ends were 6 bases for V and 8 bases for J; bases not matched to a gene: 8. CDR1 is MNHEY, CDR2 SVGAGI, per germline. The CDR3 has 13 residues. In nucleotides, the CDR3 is TGTGCCAGCAGAAAAACAGGGGGTCAAGGCTACACCTTC. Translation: CASRKTGGQGYTF.

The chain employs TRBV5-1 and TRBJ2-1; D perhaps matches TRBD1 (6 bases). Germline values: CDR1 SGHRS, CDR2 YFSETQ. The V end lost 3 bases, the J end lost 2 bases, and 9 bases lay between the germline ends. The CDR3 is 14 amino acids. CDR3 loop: CASSSTGTYNEQFF. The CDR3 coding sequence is TGCGCCAGCAGCTCGACAGGAACCTACAATGAGCAGTTCTTC.